This T cell receptor (beta chain) was obtained from a study of blood T cell repertoires in COVID-19. Libraries were prepared by immunoSEQ multiplex PCR; TCRdb keeps only in-frame clonotypes and omits some of them. This sample carries approximately 39,000 clones, around 95% of them seen once, and the ten largest clones take approximately 3.7%. The germline CDR1 and CDR2 sequences are MRHNA and SNTAGT. The CDR3 is made up of 15 amino acids. V shed 5 bases and J shed 6 bases, with 19 bases lying between them. This clone showed up just once. J is TRBJ1-1 and V is TRBV6-4; possibly TRBD1 for D (6 bases). The clonotype originates from a human donor with active COVID-19. The donor label of this sample is uncertain. What was sequenced was peripheral blood. The CDR3 DNA reads as TGTGCCAGCAGTAAATCAGGGGCCCCGGCGGCTGAAGCTTTCTTT. Encoded protein: CASSKSGAPAAEAFF.